Sequencing of this TCR beta chain was carried out in a study of OX40 agonist ivuxolimab in advanced cancers. Study-level points and caveats: Among patients with partial responses at 0.1-3.0 mg/kg, clonal expansion was among the lowest. At doses 0.1 to 3.0 mg/kg, CD4+ and CD8+ clones expanded. On average, CD8+ T cells had more expanded clones than CD4+.

This CDR3 has 14 residues. The V gene's germline CDR1 is SNHLY and CDR2 FYNNEI. Trimming pared 3 bases from V and 0 bases from J, leaving 9 bases between. Using immunoSEQ multiplex PCR, the repertoire was profiled, and TCRdb retains in-frame clones only, with some absent. The sample contains tens of thousands of clones, approximately 83% of which appear only once. As regards this clone: Its antigen is currently unknown.

The chain has TRBV2 and TRBJ2-7; no definite D call. The receptor's source is an adult with an advanced solid tumor such as melanoma, head and neck, liver or kidney cancer. The sample here was CD4+ or CD8+ T cells sorted from blood, taken in a trial of the OX40 agonist ivuxolimab. The CDR3 is CASSDEQSSYEQYF. The CDR3 DNA reads as TGTGCCAGCAGTGACGAACAGAGCTCCTACGAGCAGTACTTC.